This T cell receptor beta chain was found in a study of T cell repertoires in cytomegalovirus infection. Study summary: Both a matching HLA type and CMV infection were indicated by public TCR beta signatures.

Germline V gives CDR1 KGHDR, CDR2 SFDVKD. Trimming removed 1 base at V and 5 bases at J, with 9 bases between. The CDR3 is made up of 14 amino acids. MiXCR was run by TCRdb on the reads, yielding one entry per CDR3 protein. The sample lists some 400,000 distinct CDR3 sequences; roughly 31% were seen once. The specimen sequenced was PBMCs. The receptor was derived from a human donor in good health (CMV status not recorded). Some clones in this sample may be carry-over from other donors' samples. The chain is built from TRBV24-1 and TRBJ2-3, with no clear D. CDR3 sequence reads: CATSDFTQLDTQYF. The CDR3 DNA reads TGTGCCACCAGTGATTTTACCCAACTAGATACGCAGTATTTT.